These 12 T cell receptor beta chains were sequenced from one sample in a study of cytomegalovirus exposure and HLA in healthy donors. The PCR was carried out with 60 Vbeta primers and 13 Jbeta primers. The repertoire was sequenced with immunoSEQ multiplex PCR; TCRdb's copy has only in-frame clones and lacks some. The sample yields under 150,000 clones, 82% seen once. The sequencing input was PBMCs. Every receptor here comes from a male donor in good health and CMV-seronegative.

This chain joins TRBV4-3 and TRBJ2-1, with 10 bases aligning to TRBD2. The germline V gene has CDR1 LGHNA and CDR2 YSLEER. The ends lost 3 bases at V and 2 bases at J; junction bases unmatched: 1. The CDR3 length is 15 residues. DNA for the CDR3: TGCGCCAGCAGCCAGGGACTAGCGACCTACAATGAGCAGTTCTTC. The encoded protein is CASSQGLATYNEQFF.

J is TRBJ2-2 and V is TRBV27, with D possibly TRBD2 on 5 matching bases. Trimming removed 1 base at V and 0 bases at J, with 6 bases between. This CDR3 is built from 15 residues. Germline CDR1 and CDR2: MNHEY and SMNVEV (reference sequence). The CDR3 region is CASSLFGANTGELFF. The CDR3 nucleotides read TGTGCCAGCAGTTTATTCGGGGCGAACACCGGGGAGCTGTTTTTT.

V is TRBV7-9 and J is TRBJ1-1; unclear D gene. Germline CDR1 is SEHNR and CDR2 is FQNEAQ (reference sequence). Trimming took 1 base from V and 4 from J, leaving 10 bases between them. This CDR3 comprises 14 residues. In nucleotides, the CDR3 is TGTGCCAGCAGCTTAGGAGTCCAAAGCACTGAAGCTTTCTTT. Translation gives CASSLGVQSTEAFF.

As concerns this clone: This likely comes from a read error, as the CDR3 has no conserved phenylalanine or tryptophan at its end. The DNA is left out, because the CDR3 cannot be placed on it with certainty; the CDR3 is given as TCRdb lists it. The rearrangement uses TRBV29-1 and TRBJ1-2. Inclusive of both ends, the CDR3 amounts to 12 amino acids. Germline CDR1 and CDR2: SQVTM and ANQGSEA. The CDR3 loop reads CSVAGEAGRPSL.

This clone appeared once. This chain uses TRBV5-1 with TRBJ2-5; TRBD2 aligns across 10 bases. This CDR3 contains 16 residues. The germline V gene has CDR1 SGHRS and CDR2 YFSETQ. V lost 0 bases, J lost 8 bases, and 10 bases stayed unmatched. CDR3: CASSLGSSGRGDTQYF. In DNA, the CDR3 is TGCGCCAGCAGCTTGGGGTCGAGCGGGAGGGGAGACACCCAGTACTTC.

The V gene is TRBV4-2, the J gene TRBJ2-1, with 10 bases fitting TRBD2. The V gene end was trimmed by 1 base and the J gene end by 7 bases; junction bases not matched to a gene: 7. Per the germline V gene, CDR1 is LGHNA and CDR2 is YNFKEQ. CDR3 length: 16 residues. CDR3: CASSQVGAGGQNEQFF. For the CDR3, the DNA is TGTGCCAGCAGCCAAGTTGGAGCGGGAGGGCAAAATGAGCAGTTCTTC.

The V gene is TRBV9, the J gene TRBJ2-5; TRBD2 agrees at 12 bases. From germline, CDR1 is SGDLS and CDR2 YYNGEE. The length of the CDR3 is 19 residues. With V trimmed by 5 bases and J by 5 bases, 19 bases remained unmatched. CDR3 sequence reads: CASSSGRASGRGARETQYF. In DNA form, the CDR3 reads TGTGCCAGCAGTTCCGGGCGGGCTAGCGGGAGGGGAGCTAGGGAGACCCAGTACTTC. Combining the CDR3 with reference TRBV9 and TRBJ2-5 gives the whole variable domain DSGVTQTPKHLITATGQRVTLRCSPRSGDLSVYWYQQSLDQGLQFLIQYYNGEERAKGNILERFSAQQFPDLHSELNLSSLELGDSALYFCASSSGRASGRGARETQYFGPGTRLLVL.

This chain connects TRBV19 to TRBJ2-7; TRBD1 matches at 7 bases. CDR3 length equals 14 residues. V shed 5 bases, J shed 10 bases, and the junction held 14 bases outside the gene matches. Germline V gene sequence: CDR1 LNHDA, CDR2 SQIVND (reference sequence). CDR3 amino acids: CASSPDRVLREQYF. As DNA, the CDR3 is TGTGCCAGTAGTCCAGACAGGGTCCTACGTGAACAGTACTTC.

The chain recombines TRBV30 with TRBJ1-3; D possibly corresponds to TRBD1 (5 bases). Germline loops: CDR1 GTSNPN, CDR2 SVGIG (reference sequence). Trimming took 1 base from V and 3 from J, leaving 7 bases between them. This CDR3 has 13 amino acids. The CDR3 spells CAWSAGNGNTIYF. CDR3 DNA sequence: TGTGCCTGGAGTGCAGGGAATGGAAACACCATATATTTT.

In this sample, this clone turned up a few times. The rearrangement uses TRBV2 and TRBJ2-2, with 11 nucleotides matching TRBD1. The J segment lost 6 bases and the V segment lost 5 bases, leaving 8 bases of the junction unmatched. Looked up from germline, CDR1 is SNHLY and CDR2 is FYNNEI. There are 16 residues in the CDR3. In DNA, the CDR3 is TGTGCCAGCAGTCAGGAAGGACAGGGGGCGCCCGGGGAGCTGTTTTTT. Translated, it gives CASSQEGQGAPGELFF.

The chain recombines TRBV9 with TRBJ2-1; D not certain. The CDR3 consists of 15 residues. Germline assignment: CDR1 SGDLS and CDR2 YYNGEE. The germline V and J ends were trimmed by 7 bases and 0 bases, with 14 bases remaining between them. The CDR3 DNA reads as TGTGCCAGCGCCCTTCTACCAAGCTCCTACAATGAGCAGTTCTTC. Translated, it gives CASALLPSSYNEQFF.

V and J are TRBV13 and TRBJ2-5; 9 bases map to TRBD2. The end of the DNA fits TRBJ2-7 better, so the J call may be wrong. The CDR3 has 13 residues. Germline V gene lookup returns CDR1 PRHDT and CDR2 FYEKMQ (reference sequence). The CDR3 sequence: CASSSGSSYEQYF. DNA for the CDR3: TGTGCCAGCAGTAGCGGGAGCTCCTACGAGCAGTACTTC.